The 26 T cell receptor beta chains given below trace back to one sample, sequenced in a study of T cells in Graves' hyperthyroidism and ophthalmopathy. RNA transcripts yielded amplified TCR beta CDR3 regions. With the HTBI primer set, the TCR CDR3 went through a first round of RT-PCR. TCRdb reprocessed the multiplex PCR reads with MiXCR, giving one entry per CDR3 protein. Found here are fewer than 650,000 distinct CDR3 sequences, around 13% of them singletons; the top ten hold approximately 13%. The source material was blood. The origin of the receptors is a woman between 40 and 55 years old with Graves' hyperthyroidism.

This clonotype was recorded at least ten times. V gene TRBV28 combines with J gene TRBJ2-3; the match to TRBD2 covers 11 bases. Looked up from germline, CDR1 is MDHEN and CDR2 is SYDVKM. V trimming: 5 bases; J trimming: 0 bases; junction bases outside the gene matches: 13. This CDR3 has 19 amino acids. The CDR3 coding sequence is TGTGCCAGCAGTCGGACTAGCGGGTCTCGCATCTATAGCACAGATACGCAGTATTTT. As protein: CASSRTSGSRIYSTDTQYF.

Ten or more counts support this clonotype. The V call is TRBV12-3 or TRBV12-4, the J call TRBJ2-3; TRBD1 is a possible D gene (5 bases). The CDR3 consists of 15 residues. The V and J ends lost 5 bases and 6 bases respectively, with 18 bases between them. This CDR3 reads CASSVRHYPGDTQYF. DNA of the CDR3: TGTGCCAGCAGTGTCCGACATTACCCAGGGGATACGCAGTATTTT.

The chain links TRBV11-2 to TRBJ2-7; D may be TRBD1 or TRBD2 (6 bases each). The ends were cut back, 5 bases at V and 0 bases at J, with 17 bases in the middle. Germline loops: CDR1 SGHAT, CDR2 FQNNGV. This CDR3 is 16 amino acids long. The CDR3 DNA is TGTGCCAGCAGCCGAGGGGGAGGAAGGAGCTCCTACGAGCAGTACTTC. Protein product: CASSRGGGRSSYEQYF.

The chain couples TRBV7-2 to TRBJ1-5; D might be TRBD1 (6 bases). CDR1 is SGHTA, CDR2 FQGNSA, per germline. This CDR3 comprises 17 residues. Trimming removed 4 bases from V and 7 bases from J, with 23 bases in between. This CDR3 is CASSSTSGGAAGQPQHF. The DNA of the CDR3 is TGTGCCAGCAGCTCGACTAGCGGGGGGGCCGCAGGCCAGCCCCAGCATTTT.

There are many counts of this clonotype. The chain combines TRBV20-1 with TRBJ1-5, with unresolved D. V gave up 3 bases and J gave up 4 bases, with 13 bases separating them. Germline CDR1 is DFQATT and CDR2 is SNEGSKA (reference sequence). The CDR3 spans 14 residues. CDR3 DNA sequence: TGCAGTGCTAGTGGCAGGCACCTTAATCAGCCCCAGCATTTT. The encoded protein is CSASGRHLNQPQHF.

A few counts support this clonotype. This chain's CDR3 is CASSPDRTWGQETQYF. The CDR3 DNA sequence: TGTGCCAGCTCACCAGACCGGACGTGGGGCCAAGAGACCCAGTACTTC. The rearrangement links TRBV18 to TRBJ2-5, with D unresolved. The CDR3 extends over 16 amino acids. V lost 2 bases to trimming and J lost 1 base, with 14 bases between them. Germline assignment: CDR1 KGHSH and CDR2 LQKENI.

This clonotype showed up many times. The CDR3 DNA is TGTGCCAGCAGCTTAGCGGGGGACCGCTATGGCTACACCTTC. This codes for CASSLAGDRYGYTF. The gene calls are TRBV7-9 and TRBJ1-2; maybe TRBD1 (5 bases). Germline CDR1 is SEHNR and CDR2 is FQNEAQ (reference sequence). Trimming left V 0 bases short and J 4 bases short, with 9 bases between. CDR3 size: 14 residues.

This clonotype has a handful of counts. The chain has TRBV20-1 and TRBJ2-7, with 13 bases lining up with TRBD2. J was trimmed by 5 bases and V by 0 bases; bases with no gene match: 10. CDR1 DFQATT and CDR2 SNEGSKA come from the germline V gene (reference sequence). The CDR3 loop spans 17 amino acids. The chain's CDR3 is CSARERTSGSQGHEQYF. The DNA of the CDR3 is TGCAGTGCTAGAGAGAGGACTAGCGGGAGTCAAGGCCACGAGCAGTACTTC.

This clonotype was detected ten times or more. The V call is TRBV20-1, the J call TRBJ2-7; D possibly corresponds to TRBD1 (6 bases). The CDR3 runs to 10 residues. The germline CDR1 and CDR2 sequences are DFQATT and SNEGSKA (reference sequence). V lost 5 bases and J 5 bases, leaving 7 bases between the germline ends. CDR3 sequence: CSARTDEQYF. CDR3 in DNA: TGCAGTGCTCGGACAGACGAGCAGTACTTC.

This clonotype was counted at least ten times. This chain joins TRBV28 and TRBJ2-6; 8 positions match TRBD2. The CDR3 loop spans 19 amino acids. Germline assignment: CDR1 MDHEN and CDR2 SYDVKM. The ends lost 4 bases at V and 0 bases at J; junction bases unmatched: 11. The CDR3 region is CASSSRTSFHNSGANVLTF. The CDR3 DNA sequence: TGTGCCAGCAGTTCTCGGACTAGCTTTCATAACTCTGGGGCCAACGTCCTGACTTTC.

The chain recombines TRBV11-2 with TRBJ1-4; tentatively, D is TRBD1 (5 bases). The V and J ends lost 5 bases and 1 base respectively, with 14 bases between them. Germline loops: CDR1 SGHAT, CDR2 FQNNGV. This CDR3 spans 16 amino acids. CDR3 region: CASSQLGGGTNEKLFF. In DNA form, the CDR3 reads TGTGCCAGCAGCCAACTTGGGGGAGGAACTAATGAAAAACTGTTTTTT.

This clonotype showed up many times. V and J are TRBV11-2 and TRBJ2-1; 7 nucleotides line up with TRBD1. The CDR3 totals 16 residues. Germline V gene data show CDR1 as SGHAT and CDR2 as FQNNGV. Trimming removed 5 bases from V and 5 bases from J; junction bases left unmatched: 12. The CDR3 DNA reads TGTGCCAGCAGCCCCGAACAGGGGCTCTCACACAATGAGCAGTTCTTC. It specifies CASSPEQGLSHNEQFF.

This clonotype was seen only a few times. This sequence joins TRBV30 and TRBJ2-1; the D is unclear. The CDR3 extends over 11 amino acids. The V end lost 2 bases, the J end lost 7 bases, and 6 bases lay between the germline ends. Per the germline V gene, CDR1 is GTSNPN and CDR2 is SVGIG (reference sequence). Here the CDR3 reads CAWSWGNEQFF. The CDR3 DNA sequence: TGTGCCTGGAGTTGGGGTAATGAGCAGTTCTTC.

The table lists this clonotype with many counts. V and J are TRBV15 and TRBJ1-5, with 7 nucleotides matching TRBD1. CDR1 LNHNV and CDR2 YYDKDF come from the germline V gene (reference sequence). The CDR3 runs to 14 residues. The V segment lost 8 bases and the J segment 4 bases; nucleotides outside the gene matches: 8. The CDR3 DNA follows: TGTGCCACCTCCACCGGGACAGCTAATCAGCCCCAGCATTTT. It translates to CATSTGTANQPQHF. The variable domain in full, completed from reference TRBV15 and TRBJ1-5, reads DAMVIQNPRYQVTQFGKPVTLSCSQTLNHNVMYWYQQKSSQAPKLLFHYYDKDFNNEADTPDNFQSRRPNTSFCFLDIRSPGLGDTAMYLCATSTGTANQPQHFGDGTRLSIL.

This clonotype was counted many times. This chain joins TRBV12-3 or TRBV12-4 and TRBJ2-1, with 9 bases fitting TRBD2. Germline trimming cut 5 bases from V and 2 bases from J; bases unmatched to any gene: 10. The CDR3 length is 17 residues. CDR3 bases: TGTGCCAGCAGTCCCGGGTTAGGCGGGAGGGCCTACAATGAGCAGTTCTTC. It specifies CASSPGLGGRAYNEQFF.

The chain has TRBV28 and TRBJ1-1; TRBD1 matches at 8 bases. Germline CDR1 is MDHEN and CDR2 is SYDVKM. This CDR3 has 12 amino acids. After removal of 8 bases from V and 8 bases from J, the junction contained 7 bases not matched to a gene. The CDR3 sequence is CASGTRTGEAFF. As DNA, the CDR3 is TGTGCCAGCGGAACTAGGACAGGGGAAGCTTTCTTT.

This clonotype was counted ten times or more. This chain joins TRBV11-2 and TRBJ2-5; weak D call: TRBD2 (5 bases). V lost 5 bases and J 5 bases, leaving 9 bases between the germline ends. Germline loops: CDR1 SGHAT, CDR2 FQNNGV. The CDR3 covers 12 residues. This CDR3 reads CASSKRGETQYF. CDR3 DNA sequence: TGTGCCAGCAGCAAGCGCGGGGAGACCCAGTACTTC. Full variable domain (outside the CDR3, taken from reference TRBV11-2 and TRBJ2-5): EAGVAQSPRYKIIEKRQSVAFWCNPISGHATLYWYQQILGQGPKLLIQFQNNGVVDDSQLPKDRFSAERLKGVDSTLKIQPAKLEDSAVYLCASSKRGETQYFGPGTRLLVL.

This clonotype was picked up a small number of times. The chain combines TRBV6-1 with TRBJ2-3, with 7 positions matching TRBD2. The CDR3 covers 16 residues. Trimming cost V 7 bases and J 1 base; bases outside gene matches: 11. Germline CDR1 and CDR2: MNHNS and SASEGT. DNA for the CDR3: TGTGCCAGCAAGATTGGCGGGAGTGTCGGCACAGATACGCAGTATTTT. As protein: CASKIGGSVGTDTQYF.

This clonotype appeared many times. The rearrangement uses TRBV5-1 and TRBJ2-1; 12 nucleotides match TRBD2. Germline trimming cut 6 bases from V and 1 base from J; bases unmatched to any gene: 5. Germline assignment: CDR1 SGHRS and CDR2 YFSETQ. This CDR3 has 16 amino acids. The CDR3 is CASKAGTSGSYNEQFF. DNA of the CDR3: TGCGCCAGCAAGGCCGGGACTAGCGGGTCCTACAATGAGCAGTTCTTC.

The CDR3 protein is CASSDASGGSLTDTQYF. The CDR3 DNA follows: TGTGCCAGCAGCGACGCTAGCGGGGGCTCTCTCACAGATACGCAGTATTTT. The V call is TRBV13, the J call TRBJ2-3; 10 nucleotides line up with TRBD2. The CDR3 covers 17 residues. Trimming at V came to 5 bases and at J to 2 bases, leaving 10 bases not matched to a gene. Germline V gene data show CDR1 as PRHDT and CDR2 as FYEKMQ (reference sequence).

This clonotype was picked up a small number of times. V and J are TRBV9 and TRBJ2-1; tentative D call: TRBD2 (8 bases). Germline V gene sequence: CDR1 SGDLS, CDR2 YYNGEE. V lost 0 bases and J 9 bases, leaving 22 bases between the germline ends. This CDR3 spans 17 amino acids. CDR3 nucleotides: TGTGCCAGCAGCGTAGGACCCCGGGACAGCGGGGGAGGTGAGCAGTTCTTC. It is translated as CASSVGPRDSGGGEQFF.

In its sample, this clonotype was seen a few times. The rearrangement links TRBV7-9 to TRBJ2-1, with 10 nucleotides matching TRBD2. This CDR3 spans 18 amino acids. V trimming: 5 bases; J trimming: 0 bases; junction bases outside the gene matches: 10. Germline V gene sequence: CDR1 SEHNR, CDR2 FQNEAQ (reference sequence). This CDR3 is CASSPRGSGRSSYNEQFF. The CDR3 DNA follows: TGTGCCAGCAGCCCCCGGGGTAGCGGGAGGAGCTCCTACAATGAGCAGTTCTTC.

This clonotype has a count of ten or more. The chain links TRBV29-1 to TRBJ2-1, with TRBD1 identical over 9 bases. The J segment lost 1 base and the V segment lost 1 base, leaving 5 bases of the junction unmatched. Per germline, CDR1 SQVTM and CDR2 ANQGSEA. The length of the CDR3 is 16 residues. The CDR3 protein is CSVEGTGTGSYNEQFF. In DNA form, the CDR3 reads TGCAGCGTTGAAGGCACCGGGACAGGGTCCTACAATGAGCAGTTCTTC.

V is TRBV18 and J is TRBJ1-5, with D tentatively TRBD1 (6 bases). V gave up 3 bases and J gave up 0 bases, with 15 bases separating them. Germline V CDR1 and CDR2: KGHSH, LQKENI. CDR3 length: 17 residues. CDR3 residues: CASSPAQGIGSNQPQHF. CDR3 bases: TGTGCCAGCTCACCGGCCCAGGGGATTGGTAGCAATCAGCCCCAGCATTTT.

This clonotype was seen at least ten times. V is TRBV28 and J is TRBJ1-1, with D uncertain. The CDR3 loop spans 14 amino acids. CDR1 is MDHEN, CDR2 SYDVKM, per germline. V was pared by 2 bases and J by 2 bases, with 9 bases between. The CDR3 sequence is CASSLNRFNTEAFF. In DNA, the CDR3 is TGTGCCAGCAGTTTAAACAGATTTAACACTGAAGCTTTCTTT.

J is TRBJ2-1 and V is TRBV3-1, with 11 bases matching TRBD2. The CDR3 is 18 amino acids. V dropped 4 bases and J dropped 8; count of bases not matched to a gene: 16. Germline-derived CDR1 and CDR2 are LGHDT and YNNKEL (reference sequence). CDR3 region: CASSRELAGVPGGDEQFF. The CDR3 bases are TGTGCCAGCAGCCGCGAACTAGCGGGAGTACCGGGGGGAGATGAGCAGTTCTTC.